What follows is one TCR beta chain and its context. The entry originates in a study of blood T cell repertoires in COVID-19. Unmatched junction bases numbered 10, after V lost 4 bases and J lost 6 bases. CDR1 and CDR2 (germline): SGHNT, YYREEE (reference sequence). The CDR3 spans 16 residues. Sequencing used immunoSEQ multiplex PCR; TCRdb keeps in-frame clones, though not all of them. The sample has some 120,000 clones, approximately 82% seen once. The sequence was collected from a man younger than 45 with acute or convalescent COVID-19. The rearrangement joins TRBV5-4 to TRBJ1-1; the match to TRBD1 covers 12 bases. Specimen: peripheral blood. The CDR3 loop is CASSPSKGTGGSEAFF. The CDR3 DNA sequence: TGTGCCAGCAGCCCTTCAAAGGGGACAGGGGGCTCTGAAGCTTTCTTT.